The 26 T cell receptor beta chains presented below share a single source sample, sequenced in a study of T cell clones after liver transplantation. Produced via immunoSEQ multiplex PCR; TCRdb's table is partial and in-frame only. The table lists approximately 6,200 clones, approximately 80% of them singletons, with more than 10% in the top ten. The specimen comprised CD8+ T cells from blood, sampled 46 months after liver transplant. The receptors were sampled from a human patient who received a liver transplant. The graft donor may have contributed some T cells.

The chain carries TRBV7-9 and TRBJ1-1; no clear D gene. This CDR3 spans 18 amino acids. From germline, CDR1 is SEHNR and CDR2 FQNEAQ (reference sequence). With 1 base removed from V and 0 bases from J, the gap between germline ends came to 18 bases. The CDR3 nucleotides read TGTGCCAGCAGCTTAGTGGTCGGGGAGGGCCTCATGAACACTGAAGCTTTCTTT. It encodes CASSLVVGEGLMNTEAFF. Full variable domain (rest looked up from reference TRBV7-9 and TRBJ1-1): DTGVSQNPRHKITKRGQNVTFRCDPISEHNRLYWYRQTLGQGPEFLTYFQNEAQLEKSRLLSDRFSAERPKGSFSTLEIQRTEQGDSAMYLCASSLVVGEGLMNTEAFFGQGTRLTVV.

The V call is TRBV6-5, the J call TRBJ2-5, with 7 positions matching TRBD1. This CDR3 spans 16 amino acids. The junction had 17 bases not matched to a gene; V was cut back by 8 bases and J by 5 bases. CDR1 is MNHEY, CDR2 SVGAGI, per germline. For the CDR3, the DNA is TGTGCCAGCCGTTTAAGGGACAGAGCATCTCGGGAGACCCAGTACTTC. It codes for CASRLRDRASRETQYF.

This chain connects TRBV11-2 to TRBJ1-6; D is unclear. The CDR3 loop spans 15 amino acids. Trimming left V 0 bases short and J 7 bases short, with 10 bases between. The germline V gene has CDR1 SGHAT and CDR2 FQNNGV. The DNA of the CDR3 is TGTGCCAGCAGCTTAGATATAGTGGGGAATTCACCCCTCCACTTT. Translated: CASSLDIVGNSPLHF.

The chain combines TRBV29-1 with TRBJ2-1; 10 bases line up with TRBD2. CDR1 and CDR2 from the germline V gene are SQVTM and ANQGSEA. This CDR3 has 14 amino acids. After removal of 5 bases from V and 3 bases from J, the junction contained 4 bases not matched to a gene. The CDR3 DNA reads TGCAGCGTTCTAGCGGGAGCCGTCTACAATGAGCAGTTCTTC. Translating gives CSVLAGAVYNEQFF.

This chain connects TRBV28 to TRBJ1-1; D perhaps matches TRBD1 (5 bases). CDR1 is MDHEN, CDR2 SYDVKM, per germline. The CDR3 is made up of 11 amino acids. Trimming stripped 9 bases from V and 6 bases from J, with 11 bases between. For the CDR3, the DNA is TGTGCCAGTAGGATGGGGGCTGAAGCTTTCTTT. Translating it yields CASRMGAEAFF. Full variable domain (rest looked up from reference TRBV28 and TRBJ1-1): DVKVTQSSRYLVKRTGEKVFLECVQDMDHENMFWYRQDPGLGLRLIYFSYDVKMKEKGDIPEGYSVSREKKERFSLILESASTNQTSMYLCASRMGAEAFFGQGTRLTVV.

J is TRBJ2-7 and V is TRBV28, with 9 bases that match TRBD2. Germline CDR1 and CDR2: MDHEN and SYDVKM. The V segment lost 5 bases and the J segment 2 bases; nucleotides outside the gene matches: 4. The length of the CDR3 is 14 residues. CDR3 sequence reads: CASSPRLAAYEQYF. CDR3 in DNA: TGTGCCAGCAGTCCCCGACTAGCGGCCTACGAGCAGTACTTC.

In DNA form, the CDR3 reads TGCAGCGTTCAGAACAATGAGCAGTTCTTC. As protein: CSVQNNEQFF. This chain connects TRBV29-1 to TRBJ2-1; no clear D gene. In germline, CDR1 is SQVTM, CDR2 ANQGSEA. The CDR3 extends over 10 amino acids. The V end was cut by 5 bases, the J end by 5 bases, with 4 bases between.

The CDR3 coding sequence is TGTGCCAGCAGCTTATGGAGCGGGGAGCTGTTTTTT. It specifies CASSLWSGELFF. V gene TRBV11-3 combines with J gene TRBJ2-2, with no clear D. The CDR3 consists of 12 residues. The V and J ends lost 2 bases and 7 bases respectively, with 5 bases between them. CDR1 is SGHNT, CDR2 YENEEA, per germline. Based on the CDR3 plus reference TRBV11-3 and TRBJ2-2, the full variable domain is EAGVVQSPRYKIIEKKQPVAFWCNPISGHNTLYWYLQNLGQGPELLIRYENEEAVDDSQLPKDRFSAERLKGVDSTLKIQPAELGDSAVYLCASSLWSGELFFGEGSRLTVL.

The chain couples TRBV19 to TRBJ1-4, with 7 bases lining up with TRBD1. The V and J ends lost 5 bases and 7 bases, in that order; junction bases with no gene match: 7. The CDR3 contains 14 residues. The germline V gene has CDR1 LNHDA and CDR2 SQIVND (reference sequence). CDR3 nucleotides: TGTGCCAGTAGTGGGACAGCGGACCTTGAAAAACTGTTTTTT. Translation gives CASSGTADLEKLFF.

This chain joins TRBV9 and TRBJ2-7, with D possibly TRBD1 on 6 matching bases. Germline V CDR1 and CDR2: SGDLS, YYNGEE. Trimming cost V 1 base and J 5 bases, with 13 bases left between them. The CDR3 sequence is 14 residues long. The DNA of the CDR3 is TGTGCCAGCAGCGTAAAAGGGGGTCTGGACGAGCAGTACTTC. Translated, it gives CASSVKGGLDEQYF.

The CDR3 DNA reads as TGTGCCAGCAGTCCGAGTCTCTTGAAGGAGACCCAGTACTTC. Amino acid sequence: CASSPSLLKETQYF. This chain joins TRBV2 and TRBJ2-5; unclear D gene. Trimming took 5 bases from V and 5 from J, leaving 15 bases between them. The CDR3 spans 14 residues. Germline CDR1 reads SNHLY; CDR2 reads FYNNEI.

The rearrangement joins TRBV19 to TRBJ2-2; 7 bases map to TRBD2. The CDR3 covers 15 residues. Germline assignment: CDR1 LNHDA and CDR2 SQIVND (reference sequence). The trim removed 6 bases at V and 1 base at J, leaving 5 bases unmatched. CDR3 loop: CASSYPSGNTGELFF. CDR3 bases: TGTGCCAGTAGCTACCCTAGCGGGAACACCGGGGAGCTGTTTTTT.

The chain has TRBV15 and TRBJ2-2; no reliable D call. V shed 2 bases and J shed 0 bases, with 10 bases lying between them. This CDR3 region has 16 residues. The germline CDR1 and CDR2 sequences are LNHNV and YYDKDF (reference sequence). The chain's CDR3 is CATSRYGYANTGELFF. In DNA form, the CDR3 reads TGTGCCACCAGCAGATATGGGTATGCGAACACCGGGGAGCTGTTTTTT.

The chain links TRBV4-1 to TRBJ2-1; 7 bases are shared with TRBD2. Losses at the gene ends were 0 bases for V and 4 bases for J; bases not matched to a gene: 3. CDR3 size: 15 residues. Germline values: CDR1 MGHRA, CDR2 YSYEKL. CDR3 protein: CASSQDSSGYNEQFF. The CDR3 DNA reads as TGCGCCAGCAGCCAAGATTCTAGCGGTTACAATGAGCAGTTCTTC.

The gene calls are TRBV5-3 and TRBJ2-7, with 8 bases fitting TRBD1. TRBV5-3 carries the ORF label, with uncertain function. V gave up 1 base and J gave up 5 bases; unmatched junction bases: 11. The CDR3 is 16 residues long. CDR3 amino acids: CARSLRGTGKKDEQYF. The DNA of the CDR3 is TGTGCCAGAAGCTTGAGGGGGACAGGAAAAAAGGACGAGCAGTACTTC.

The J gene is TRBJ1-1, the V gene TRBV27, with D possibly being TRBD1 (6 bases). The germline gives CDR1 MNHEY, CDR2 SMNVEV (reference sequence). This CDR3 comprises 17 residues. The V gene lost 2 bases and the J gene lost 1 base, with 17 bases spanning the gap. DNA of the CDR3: TGTGCCAGCAGTTTACACGGGGGCTTAATCCCGAACACTGAAGCTTTCTTT. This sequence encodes CASSLHGGLIPNTEAFF.

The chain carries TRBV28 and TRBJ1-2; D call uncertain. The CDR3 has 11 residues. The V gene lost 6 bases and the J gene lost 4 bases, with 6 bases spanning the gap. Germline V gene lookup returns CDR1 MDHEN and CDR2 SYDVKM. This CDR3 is CASSSIYGYTF. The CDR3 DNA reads TGTGCCAGCAGCAGTATCTATGGCTACACCTTC.

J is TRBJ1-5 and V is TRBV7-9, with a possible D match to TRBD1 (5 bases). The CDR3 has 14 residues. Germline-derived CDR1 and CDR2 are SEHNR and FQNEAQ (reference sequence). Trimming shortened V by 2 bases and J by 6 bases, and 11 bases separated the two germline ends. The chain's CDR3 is CASSLNQGSQPQHF. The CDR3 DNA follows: TGTGCCAGCAGCTTAAACCAGGGAAGTCAGCCCCAGCATTTT.

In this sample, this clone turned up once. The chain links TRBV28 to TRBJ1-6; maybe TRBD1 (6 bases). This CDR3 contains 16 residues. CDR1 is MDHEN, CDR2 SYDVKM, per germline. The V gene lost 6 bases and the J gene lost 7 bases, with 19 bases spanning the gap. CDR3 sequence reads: CASSQGGMGYNSPLHF. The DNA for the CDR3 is TGTGCCAGCAGCCAAGGGGGGATGGGATACAATTCACCCCTCCACTTT.

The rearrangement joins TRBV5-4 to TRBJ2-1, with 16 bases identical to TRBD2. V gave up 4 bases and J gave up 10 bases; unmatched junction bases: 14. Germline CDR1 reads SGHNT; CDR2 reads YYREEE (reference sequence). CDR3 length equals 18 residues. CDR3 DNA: TGTGCCAGCAGCCCAGGGACTAGCGGGAGGGGCTGGGTCCTCGAGCAGTTCTTC. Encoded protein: CASSPGTSGRGWVLEQFF.

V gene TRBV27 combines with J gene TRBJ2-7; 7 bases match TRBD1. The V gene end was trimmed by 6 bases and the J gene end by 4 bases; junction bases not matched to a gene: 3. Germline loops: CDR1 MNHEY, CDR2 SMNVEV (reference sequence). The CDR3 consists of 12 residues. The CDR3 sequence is CASSTRGYEQYF. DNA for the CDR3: TGTGCCAGCAGCACCAGGGGGTACGAGCAGTACTTC.

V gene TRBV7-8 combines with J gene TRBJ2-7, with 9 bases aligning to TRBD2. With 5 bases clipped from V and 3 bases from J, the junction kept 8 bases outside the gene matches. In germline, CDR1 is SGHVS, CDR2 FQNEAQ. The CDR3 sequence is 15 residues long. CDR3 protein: CASSQTSGGFYEQYF. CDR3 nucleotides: TGTGCCAGCAGCCAGACTAGCGGAGGCTTCTACGAGCAGTACTTC.

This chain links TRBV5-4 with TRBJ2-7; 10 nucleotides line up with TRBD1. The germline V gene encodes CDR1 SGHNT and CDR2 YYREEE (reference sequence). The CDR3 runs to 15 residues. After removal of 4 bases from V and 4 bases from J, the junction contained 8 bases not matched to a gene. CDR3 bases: TGTGCCAGCAGCGCCCGGGACAGGGGCAGGTACGAGCAGTACTTC. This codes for CASSARDRGRYEQYF.

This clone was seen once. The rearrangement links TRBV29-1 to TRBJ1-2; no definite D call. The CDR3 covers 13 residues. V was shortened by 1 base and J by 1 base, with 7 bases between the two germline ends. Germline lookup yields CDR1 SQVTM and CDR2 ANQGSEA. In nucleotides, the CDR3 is TGCAGCGTTGAAGGCAGCCTTAACTATGGCTACACCTTC. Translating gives CSVEGSLNYGYTF.

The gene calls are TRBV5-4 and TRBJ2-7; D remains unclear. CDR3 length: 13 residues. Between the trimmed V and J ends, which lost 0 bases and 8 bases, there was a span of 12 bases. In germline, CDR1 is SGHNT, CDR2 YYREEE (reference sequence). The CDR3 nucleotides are TGTGCCAGCAGCTTGGGGACCACTAAGCAGCAGTACTTC. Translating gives CASSLGTTKQQYF.

CDR3 in amino acids: CASDISSYNEQFF. DNA of the CDR3: TGTGCCAGTGATATAAGCTCCTACAATGAGCAGTTCTTC. This sequence joins TRBV2 and TRBJ2-1; D not resolved. This CDR3 has 13 residues. CDR1 is SNHLY and CDR2 is FYNNEI in the germline V gene. V was cut by 9 bases and J by 0 bases, with 9 bases left in between.